The 31 T cell receptor beta chains below come from one sample, sequenced in a study of CD8+CD57+ T cells in acquired aplastic anemia. TCR beta VDJ and CDR3 profiling used genomic DNA as template. TCRdb used MiXCR to reprocess the reads, holding one entry per CDR3 protein. In the table there are around 190,000 distinct CDR3 sequences, around 63% of which are singletons. The specimen was sorted CD4+, CD8+, or CD8+CD57+ T cells (not recorded which) from PBMCs. These receptors were obtained from a human donor in good health.

CDR3 loop: CASSLGHDHTQYF. CDR3 in DNA: TGTGCCAGCAGCTTAGGACATGACCATACGCAGTATTTT. This rearrangement joins TRBV11-1 to TRBJ2-3; D is ambiguous. Germline V gives CDR1 SGHAT, CDR2 FQDESV (reference sequence). The CDR3 covers 13 residues. The V end lost 1 base, the J end lost 7 bases, and 9 bases lay between the germline ends.

This clonotype was detected once. This chain joins TRBV20-1 and TRBJ2-7, with D perhaps matching TRBD1 or TRBD2 (5 bases each). This CDR3 has 13 residues. Germline CDR1 reads DFQATT; CDR2 reads SNEGSKA (reference sequence). Trimming pared 0 bases from V and 2 bases from J, leaving 8 bases between. DNA of the CDR3: TGCAGTGCTAGAGAGGGACGAACCTACGAGCAGTACTTC. This codes for CSAREGRTYEQYF.

This clonotype has a single count. The CDR3 spells CSARVRSLYEQFF. CDR3 in DNA: TGCAGTGCTAGGGTCAGAAGCTTGTACGAGCAGTTCTTC. This sequence joins TRBV20-1 and TRBJ2-1; D is undetermined. Trimming pared 3 bases from V and 10 bases from J, leaving 16 bases between. The CDR3 is 13 residues long. The V gene's germline CDR1 is DFQATT and CDR2 SNEGSKA (reference sequence).

This sequence joins TRBV14 and TRBJ1-1; 9 nucleotides line up with TRBD1. After removal of 1 base from V and 8 bases from J, the junction contained 2 bases not matched to a gene. Germline loops: CDR1 SGHDN, CDR2 FVKESK. The CDR3 totals 13 residues. The CDR3 loop is CASSQVDRGEAFF. CDR3 DNA sequence: TGTGCCAGCAGCCAAGTCGACAGGGGGGAAGCTTTCTTT. Combining the CDR3 with reference TRBV14 and TRBJ1-1 gives the whole variable domain EAGVTQFPSHSVIEKGQTVTLRCDPISGHDNLYWYRRVMGKEIKFLLHFVKESKQDESGMPNNRFLAERTGGTYSTLKVQPAELEDSGVYFCASSQVDRGEAFFGQGTRLTVV.

V is TRBV29-1 and J is TRBJ2-7, with 8 bases lining up with TRBD1. The CDR3 extends over 14 amino acids. The germline V gene encodes CDR1 SQVTM and CDR2 ANQGSEA. With 3 bases clipped from V and 4 bases from J, the junction kept 8 bases outside the gene matches. In DNA form, the CDR3 reads TGCAGCGTTGATGGCGGGACAGGTATATACGAGCAGTACTTC. This codes for CSVDGGTGIYEQYF.

The chain carries TRBV9 and TRBJ2-1, with TRBD2 identical over 7 bases. With 7 bases clipped from V and 12 bases from J, the junction kept 16 bases outside the gene matches. This CDR3 contains 14 residues. Per germline, CDR1 SGDLS and CDR2 YYNGEE. The CDR3 coding sequence is TGTGCCAGCGGCTGGGGGGGAAGCACAGATACGCAGTTCTTC. This codes for CASGWGGSTDTQFF.

V is TRBV5-4 and J is TRBJ2-3, with a tentative D call TRBD1 (5 bases). CDR3 length: 16 amino acids. V gave up 2 bases and J gave up 4 bases, with 17 bases separating them. CDR1 SGHNT and CDR2 YYREEE come from the germline V gene (reference sequence). CDR3 bases: TGTGCCAGCAGCTTCAGGGATCGCGGTGGGGCAGATACGCAGTATTTT. It translates to CASSFRDRGGADTQYF.

This clonotype occurred many times. V usage is TRBV7-7 and J usage is TRBJ2-1; D possibly corresponds to TRBD1 (6 bases). Per the germline V gene, CDR1 is SSHAT and CDR2 is FNYEAQ (reference sequence). The CDR3 contains 15 residues. The V and J ends lost 3 bases and 1 base respectively, with 10 bases between them. The CDR3 spells CASSFARGSYNEQFF. The CDR3 region has the DNA TGTGCCAGCAGCTTCGCCAGGGGATCCTACAATGAGCAGTTCTTC.

This clonotype was observed a single time. This chain connects TRBV5-1 to TRBJ2-7; D gene ambiguous. V gave up 5 bases and J gave up 2 bases, with 17 bases separating them. The CDR3 contains 15 residues. Germline CDR1 SGHRS, CDR2 YFSETQ. CDR3 protein: CASSSPGANAYEQYF. Written as DNA, the CDR3 is TGCGCCAGCAGTTCCCCCGGAGCCAATGCCTACGAGCAGTACTTC.

V is TRBV19 and J is TRBJ2-3; 12 positions agree with TRBD1. Germline loops: CDR1 LNHDA, CDR2 SQIVND (reference sequence). The V segment lost 5 bases and the J segment 11 bases; nucleotides outside the gene matches: 14. CDR3 length: 16 amino acids. CDR3 sequence: CASSQQPGQGADEQYF. DNA for the CDR3: TGTGCCAGTAGTCAGCAACCGGGACAGGGGGCGGATGAGCAGTATTTT.

V gene TRBV5-6 combines with J gene TRBJ2-1; 7 bases agree with TRBD1. The CDR3 is 16 residues long. Losses at the gene ends were 4 bases for V and 5 bases for J; bases not matched to a gene: 12. CDR1 SGHDT and CDR2 YYEEEE come from the germline V gene. Written as DNA, the CDR3 is TGTGCCAGCAGCAAAACACGTGGGACAGTACACAATGAGCAGTTCTTC. This sequence encodes CASSKTRGTVHNEQFF.

The chain carries TRBV5-6 and TRBJ2-7; 10 nucleotides line up with TRBD2. Germline V CDR1 and CDR2: SGHDT, YYEEEE. Losses at the gene ends were 2 bases for V and 6 bases for J; bases not matched to a gene: 8. The CDR3 covers 15 residues. CDR3 loop: CASSLASGGVCEQYF. CDR3 sequence (DNA): TGTGCCAGCAGCTTAGCTAGCGGGGGAGTCTGCGAGCAGTACTTC. The complete variable domain, with remaining parts taken from reference TRBV5-6 and TRBJ2-7, reads DAGVTQSPTHLIKTRGQQVTLRCSPKSGHDTVSWYQQALGQGPQFIFQYYEEEERQRGNFPDRFSGHQFPNYSSELNVNALLLGDSALYLCASSLASGGVCEQYFGPGTRLTVT.

For the CDR3, the DNA is TGTGCCAGCAGTGAAAGGCCCTACAATGAGCAGTTCTTC. Its protein product is CASSERPYNEQFF. The V gene is TRBV2, the J gene TRBJ2-1; D is unresolved. Per the germline V gene, CDR1 is SNHLY and CDR2 is FYNNEI. The CDR3 spans 13 residues. Trimming took 2 bases from V and 2 from J, leaving 4 bases between them.

The chain uses TRBV12-3 or TRBV12-4 and TRBJ1-5; D may be TRBD1 (5 bases). V was shortened by 4 bases and J by 3 bases, with 13 bases between the two germline ends. The CDR3 is made up of 15 amino acids. Here the CDR3 reads CASSWSSGNNQPQHF. The CDR3 nucleotides are TGTGCCAGCAGTTGGTCCTCAGGGAACAATCAGCCCCAGCATTTT.

This clonotype turned up a few times. V and J are TRBV10-3 and TRBJ1-4; TRBD1 might be the D (6 bases). The V end was cut by 6 bases, the J end by 0 bases, with 8 bases between. The CDR3 runs to 14 residues. CDR1 is ENHRY, CDR2 SYGVKD, per germline. CDR3 in amino acids: CAIRDSATNEKLFF. The CDR3 region has the DNA TGTGCCATCAGGGACAGTGCAACTAATGAAAAACTGTTTTTT.

This clonotype was recorded at least ten times. The rearrangement links TRBV2 to TRBJ1-1; D remains unclear. The germline V gene has CDR1 SNHLY and CDR2 FYNNEI. Deletions cut 6 bases from V and 11 bases from J, with 13 bases between. The CDR3 is 11 amino acids. CDR3 amino acids: CASRAGPGAFF. Here the CDR3 DNA reads TGTGCCAGCAGAGCGGGCCCTGGGGCTTTCTTT. Using reference TRBV2 and TRBJ1-1 for the parts outside the CDR3, the full variable domain is EPEVTQTPSHQVTQMGQEVILRCVPISNHLYFYWYRQILGQKVEFLVSFYNNEISEKSEIFDDQFSVERPDGSNFTLKIRSTKLEDSAMYFCASRAGPGAFFGQGTRLTVV.

This clonotype has only one observation. This rearrangement joins TRBV19 to TRBJ1-1; maybe TRBD1 (5 bases). CDR1 is LNHDA, CDR2 SQIVND, per germline (reference sequence). Trimming pared 3 bases from V and 4 bases from J, leaving 9 bases between. This CDR3 has 13 residues. The CDR3 is CASSMGVATEAFF. The CDR3 DNA is TGTGCCAGTAGTATGGGGGTTGCCACTGAAGCTTTCTTT.

The sample holds many counts of this clonotype. The chain employs TRBV29-1 and TRBJ2-1; 8 bases agree with TRBD2. CDR3 size: 16 residues. The V gene's germline CDR1 is SQVTM and CDR2 ANQGSEA. Trimming at V came to 2 bases and at J to 7 bases, leaving 13 bases not matched to a gene. Here the CDR3 DNA reads TGCAGCGTTGAATGGAGGGTTAGCGGGAATGTAAATGAGCAGTTCTTC. Its translation: CSVEWRVSGNVNEQFF.

This sequence joins TRBV19 and TRBJ2-5, with 12 positions matching TRBD2. The V gene's germline CDR1 is LNHDA and CDR2 SQIVND (reference sequence). V trimming: 3 bases; J trimming: 2 bases; junction bases outside the gene matches: 1. This CDR3 is 15 amino acids long. DNA for the CDR3: TGTGCCAGTAGTATGACTAGCGGGGGTCAAGAGACCCAGTACTTC. Protein: CASSMTSGGQETQYF.

This clonotype has just a few counts. The chain recombines TRBV10-3 with TRBJ2-1, with a weak D call TRBD2 (5 bases). V dropped 11 bases and J dropped 9 bases, with 17 bases sitting between them. The CDR3 length is 12 residues. Germline V gives CDR1 ENHRY, CDR2 SYGVKD. The CDR3 loop reads CAATDGAVEQFF. Written as DNA, the CDR3 is TGTGCCGCGACCGATGGAGCGGTTGAGCAGTTCTTC.

Only one count was recorded for this clonotype. The chain links TRBV12-3 or TRBV12-4 to TRBJ1-1; the D gene is possibly TRBD1 (6 bases). The CDR3 is made up of 15 amino acids. Trimming took off 6 bases at V and 1 base at J, with 15 bases between the two ends. In DNA form, the CDR3 reads TGTGCCAGCAGCCGATATTCGGACAGGAACACTGAAGCTTTCTTT. Encoded protein: CASSRYSDRNTEAFF.

This rearrangement joins TRBV20-1 to TRBJ2-1; either TRBD1 or TRBD2 may fit D (5 bases each). The V end lost 4 bases, the J end lost 10 bases, and 11 bases lay between the germline ends. CDR1 and CDR2 (germline): DFQATT, SNEGSKA (reference sequence). The CDR3 spans 11 residues. Written as DNA, the CDR3 is TGCAGTGCTATAGAGGGGCTGGAGCAGTTCTTC. Translation gives CSAIEGLEQFF.

This clonotype has a single count. An end of the junction differs from the germline gene, which may be a read error. This sequence joins TRBV12-5 and TRBJ2-3, with D possibly TRBD1 on 6 matching bases. CDR1 and CDR2 (germline): LGHNT, FRNRAP. CDR3 length: 15 amino acids. CDR3 protein: CASGFGTKNMDTQYF. The CDR3 coding sequence is TGTGCCAGTGGTTTCGGGACAAAGAATATGGATACGCAGTATTTT.

The rearrangement uses TRBV20-1 and TRBJ2-7; perhaps D is TRBD1 or TRBD2 (5 bases each). Germline-derived CDR1 and CDR2 are DFQATT and SNEGSKA (reference sequence). Between the trimmed V and J ends, which lost 2 bases and 7 bases, there was a span of 15 bases. The CDR3 has 13 residues. In DNA, the CDR3 is TGCAGTGCTAGACCCGGGACCTCAGGTGAGCAGTACTTC. Translating it yields CSARPGTSGEQYF.

The chain recombines TRBV14 with TRBJ1-1, with D hard to call. Germline V CDR1 and CDR2: SGHDN, FVKESK. The V end was cut by 1 base, the J end by 2 bases, with 5 bases between. This CDR3 has 13 amino acids. CDR3 protein: CASSQAANTEAFF. The CDR3 DNA follows: TGTGCCAGCAGCCAAGCGGCCAACACTGAAGCTTTCTTT.

The rearrangement links TRBV4-3 to TRBJ2-1, with D possibly TRBD1 on 6 matching bases. The V gene lost 0 bases and the J gene lost 4 bases, with 16 bases spanning the gap. This CDR3 is 17 amino acids long. Germline V gene lookup returns CDR1 LGHNA and CDR2 YSLEER. CDR3 nucleotides: TGCGCCAGCAGCCAAGAAGTGCAGGGGCTACCATACAATGAGCAGTTCTTC. It yields the protein CASSQEVQGLPYNEQFF.

V is TRBV10-1 and J is TRBJ2-7, with TRBD2 matching 9 bases. CDR1 and CDR2 from the germline V gene are WNHNN and SYGVQD (reference sequence). The V gene end was trimmed by 7 bases and the J gene end by 2 bases; junction bases not matched to a gene: 9. This CDR3 spans 15 amino acids. The CDR3: CASNRASGETYEQYF. CDR3 in DNA: TGCGCCAGCAATAGGGCTAGCGGGGAAACCTACGAGCAGTACTTC.

This clonotype was seen a few times. This chain connects TRBV7-2 to TRBJ2-7, with 8 bases that match TRBD1. V gave up 5 bases and J gave up 4 bases; unmatched junction bases: 1. The V gene's germline CDR1 is SGHTA and CDR2 FQGNSA. This CDR3 is 12 amino acids long. The CDR3 sequence is CASSQGAYEQYF. The CDR3 nucleotides are TGTGCCAGCAGCCAGGGGGCTTACGAGCAGTACTTC.

This chain connects TRBV19 to TRBJ1-5, with 7 bases fitting TRBD1. The CDR3 contains 15 residues. V lost 2 bases, J lost 7 bases, and 8 bases stayed unmatched. CDR1 LNHDA and CDR2 SQIVND come from the germline V gene (reference sequence). The CDR3, as DNA: TGTGCCAGTAGTATACCCGGGACAGCAAGACAGCCCCAGCATTTT. This codes for CASSIPGTARQPQHF.

The chain recombines TRBV2 with TRBJ2-7, with no clear D. The J call is in doubt because the DNA end fits TRBJ2-5 better. Germline assignment: CDR1 SNHLY and CDR2 FYNNEI. The CDR3 has 12 residues. DNA of the CDR3: TGTGCCAGCAGTTACGGCAGGGAGACCCAGTACTTC. This gives the protein CASSYGRETQYF.

The gene calls are TRBV10-3 and TRBJ2-2; 13 nucleotides match TRBD2. V lost 3 bases and J lost 6; bases outside the gene matches: 1. This CDR3 region has 15 residues. Germline loops: CDR1 ENHRY, CDR2 SYGVKD. The CDR3 here is CAISDGTSGAGELFF. In nucleotides, the CDR3 is TGTGCCATCAGTGATGGGACTAGCGGGGCCGGGGAGCTGTTTTTT.